This record covers a single T cell receptor (beta chain). Its specificity is unknown. The source of the sample is a study of post-analysis software for immune sequencing data. Study conclusions and caveats: When compared against controls, multiple sclerosis patients showed significantly lower normalized Chao1 diversity. About 5 TRBV segments (TRBV5-6, TRBV5-1 and TRBV20-1 among them) occurred more frequently in patients than in controls.

Germline assignment: CDR1 MGHRA and CDR2 YSYEKL. This CDR3 comprises 20 residues. TCR beta libraries were prepared from cDNA with unique molecular identifiers. MiXCR was run by TCRdb on the PCR reads, yielding one entry per CDR3 protein. This sample yields roughly 570,000 distinct CDR3 sequences, of which around 31% are seen a single time; 6% belongs to the top ten. The sequence came from a girl aged 2-17 years with multiple sclerosis. J is TRBJ2-7 and V is TRBV4-1; 15 nucleotides align to TRBD2. The J call is doubtful: the DNA matches TRBJ2-5 better. The material sequenced was blood. The CDR3 loop reads CASSQGPPSGTSGGFETQYF. DNA of the CDR3: TGCGCCAGCAGCCAAGGTCCGCCCTCCGGGACTAGCGGGGGGTTTGAGACCCAGTACTTC.